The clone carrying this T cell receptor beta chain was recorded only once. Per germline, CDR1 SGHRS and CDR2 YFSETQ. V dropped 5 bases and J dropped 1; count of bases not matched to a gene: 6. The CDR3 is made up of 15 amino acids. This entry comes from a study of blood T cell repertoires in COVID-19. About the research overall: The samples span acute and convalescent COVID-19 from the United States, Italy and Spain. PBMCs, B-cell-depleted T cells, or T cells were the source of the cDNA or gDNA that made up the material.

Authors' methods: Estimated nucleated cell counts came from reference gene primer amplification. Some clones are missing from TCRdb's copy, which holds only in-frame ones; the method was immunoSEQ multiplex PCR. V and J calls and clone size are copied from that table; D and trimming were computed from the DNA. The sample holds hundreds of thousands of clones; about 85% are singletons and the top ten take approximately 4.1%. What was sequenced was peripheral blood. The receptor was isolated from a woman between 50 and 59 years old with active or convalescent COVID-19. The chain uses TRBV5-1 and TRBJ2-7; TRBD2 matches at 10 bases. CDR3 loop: CASRASGSESYEQYF. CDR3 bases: TGCGCCAGCAGGGCTAGCGGGAGCGAATCCTACGAGCAGTACTTC.